The 17 T cell receptor beta chains reported below all come from one sample, sequenced in a study of cytomegalovirus exposure and HLA in healthy donors (dated by TCRdb to 2015 to 2018). The library came from the immunoSEQ multiplex PCR assay. As stored in TCRdb, this immuneACCESS dataset retains in-frame rearrangements with V and J assigned. A fraction of the clones does not appear; measured against another copy, unresolved V genes explain less than half of the discrepancy, and the remainder lacks a known reason. The sample data list 70,000 to 90,000 clones, and about 85% of these were observed just once. The ten top clones hold 3% of the sample. Source material: PBMCs. Receptors were obtained from a man aged 25 to 40 in good health and CMV-seronegative.

This chain uses TRBV4-3 with TRBJ2-5, with a tentative D call TRBD1 (6 bases). Trimming took 3 bases from V and 2 from J, leaving 13 bases between them. Germline CDR1 is LGHNA and CDR2 is YSLEER. The CDR3 sequence is 15 residues long. The CDR3 DNA is TGCGCCAGCAGCCACCTTCACAGGGCTCAAGAGACCCAGTACTTC. Encoded protein: CASSHLHRAQETQYF.

The chain combines TRBV4-3 with TRBJ1-4; no firm D call. CDR1 LGHNA and CDR2 YSLEER come from the germline V gene. The germline V and J ends were trimmed by 0 bases and 8 bases, with 7 bases remaining between them. The CDR3 is made up of 13 amino acids. CDR3 residues: CASSQDRVEKLFF. The CDR3 coding sequence is TGCGCCAGCAGCCAAGATCGGGTAGAAAAACTGTTTTTT.

This clone was observed a few times. The chain employs TRBV10-1 and TRBJ1-2; 8 bases match TRBD1. The CDR3 runs 14 residues. V gave up 8 bases and J gave up 2 bases; unmatched junction bases: 7. Germline V gives CDR1 WNHNN, CDR2 SYGVQD (reference sequence). The CDR3 sequence is CASSPGQVNYGYTF. The CDR3 DNA reads TGCGCCAGCTCACCGGGACAGGTCAACTATGGCTACACCTTC.

The chain employs TRBV18 and TRBJ2-1, with 7 bases aligning to TRBD2. The CDR3 is 14 residues long. V lost 2 bases to trimming and J lost 8 bases; unmatched junction nucleotides: 6. Germline lookup yields CDR1 KGHSH and CDR2 LQKENI. CDR3 protein: CASSPGTTEDEQFF. The CDR3 nucleotides are TGTGCCAGCTCACCAGGGACTACCGAGGATGAGCAGTTCTTC.

The gene calls are TRBV10-1 and TRBJ2-4; 10 bases line up with TRBD1. V dropped 8 bases and J dropped 0; count of bases not matched to a gene: 7. Looked up from germline, CDR1 is WNHNN and CDR2 is SYGVQD (reference sequence). The CDR3 is 16 amino acids. DNA for the CDR3: TGCGCCAGCCCGGGACAGGGGCCAGTAGCCAAAAACATTCAGTACTTC. This sequence encodes CASPGQGPVAKNIQYF.

This clone was found a few times. CDR3 coding DNA: TGTGCCAGCAACTCTGACAGGGTCGATGAGCAGTTCTTC. This sequence encodes CASNSDRVDEQFF. V and J are TRBV11-1 and TRBJ2-1; 7 nucleotides align to TRBD1. V lost 7 bases to trimming and J lost 8 bases; unmatched junction nucleotides: 8. CDR1 is SGHAT and CDR2 is FQDESV in the germline V gene (reference sequence). The CDR3 spans 13 residues.

The chain links TRBV7-3 to TRBJ2-1; 12 bases fit TRBD2. Germline-derived CDR1 and CDR2 are SGHTA and FQGTGA. This CDR3 has 15 amino acids. V was pared by 5 bases and J by 8 bases, with 7 bases of the junction left unmatched. CDR3: CASSVLAGGRDEQFF. CDR3 DNA: TGTGCCAGCAGCGTCCTAGCGGGGGGGAGGGATGAGCAGTTCTTC.

The rearrangement joins TRBV27 to TRBJ1-5, with TRBD1 matching 7 bases. The trim removed 5 bases at V and 7 bases at J, leaving 5 bases unmatched. The germline V gene has CDR1 MNHEY and CDR2 SMNVEV (reference sequence). The CDR3 has 13 amino acids. The CDR3 is CASSGAGGQPQHF. CDR3 nucleotides: TGTGCCAGCAGTGGGGCAGGGGGACAGCCCCAGCATTTT.

V usage is TRBV21-1 and J usage is TRBJ2-7; no check of the table's D call, TRBD1, against the DNA was made. TRBV21-1 is a known pseudogene. CDR3 length: 10 amino acids. The CDR3 is CASSQAEQYV. The CDR3 coding sequence is TGTGCCAGCAGCCAGGCCGAGCAGTACGTC.

The rearrangement links TRBV2 to TRBJ2-1; TRBD1 aligns across 10 bases. The CDR3 contains 14 residues. V was pared by 2 bases and J by 7 bases, with 2 bases of the junction left unmatched. Looked up from germline, CDR1 is SNHLY and CDR2 is FYNNEI. CDR3 region: CASSESGQGNEQFF. CDR3 nucleotide sequence: TGTGCCAGCAGTGAATCGGGACAGGGGAATGAGCAGTTCTTC.

V is TRBV29-1 and J is TRBJ1-1, with TRBD1 matching over 8 bases. With V trimmed by 1 base and J by 3 bases, 4 bases remained unmatched. The CDR3 sequence is 14 residues long. The germline V gene encodes CDR1 SQVTM and CDR2 ANQGSEA. CDR3 coding DNA: TGCAGCGTTGAAGCGGGACAGGAAGACACTGAAGCTTTCTTT. Translating it yields CSVEAGQEDTEAFF.

The chain recombines TRBV4-3 with TRBJ2-1; TRBD2 is a possible D gene (5 bases). Germline lookup yields CDR1 LGHNA and CDR2 YSLEER. CDR3 length equals 16 residues. Trimming shortened V by 1 base and J by 8 bases, and 18 bases separated the two germline ends. The CDR3 region has the DNA TGCGCCAGCAGCCAAGTTCGATCTAGCTTTTCCGATGAGCAGTTCTTC. The encoded protein is CASSQVRSSFSDEQFF.

This clone was seen just once. The chain links TRBV18 to TRBJ2-3; 7 bases line up with TRBD1. The germline V gene has CDR1 KGHSH and CDR2 LQKENI. V lost 4 bases, J lost 4 bases, and 8 bases stayed unmatched. This CDR3 is 15 amino acids long. The CDR3 loop is CASSLDRETADTQYF. The CDR3 coding sequence is TGTGCCAGCTCACTCGACAGGGAAACGGCAGATACGCAGTATTTT.

The chain joins TRBV9 to TRBJ2-2; unclear D gene. The CDR3 is 13 residues long. The V and J ends lost 1 base and 5 bases respectively, with 6 bases between them. The germline V gene has CDR1 SGDLS and CDR2 YYNGEE. CDR3 sequence: CASSVHKTGELFF. The CDR3 coding sequence is TGTGCCAGCAGCGTACACAAAACCGGGGAGCTGTTTTTT.

This clone was seen only a few times. The chain has TRBV27 and TRBJ2-3, with TRBD2 matching over 13 bases. The CDR3 consists of 15 residues. Trimming removed 6 bases from V and 4 bases from J; junction bases left unmatched: 4. CDR1 MNHEY and CDR2 SMNVEV come from the germline V gene (reference sequence). In DNA, the CDR3 is TGTGCCAGCAGAGGGACTAGCGGGGTAGCAGATACGCAGTATTTT. It is translated as CASRGTSGVADTQYF.

V and J are TRBV27 and TRBJ1-6, with D possibly TRBD1 on 5 matching bases. This CDR3 is 17 amino acids long. Germline V CDR1 and CDR2: MNHEY, SMNVEV (reference sequence). V was pared by 7 bases and J by 3 bases, with 19 bases between. DNA for the CDR3: TGTGCCAGCACCCCACAAACAGGCCCGTTCTATAATTCACCCCTCCACTTT. It translates to CASTPQTGPFYNSPLHF.

V usage is TRBV21-1 and J usage is TRBJ2-5; the D call of TRBD2 is as the table states it, not checked on the DNA. TRBV21-1 is described as a pseudogene. The CDR3 is 15 residues long. The CDR3 loop reads CASSIGLANQETQYF. For the CDR3, the DNA is TGTGCCAGCAGCATAGGACTAGCCAACCAAGAGACCCAGTACTTC.